The sequence of this T cell receptor beta chain was determined in a study of blood T cell repertoires in COVID-19. Study-level background: In Cohort 3, a recovered donor had either two negative PCRs, clearance, or symptom resolution. The samples span acute and convalescent COVID-19 from the United States, Italy and Spain.

Germline CDR1 is MNHEY and CDR2 is SMNVEV (reference sequence). The junction had 6 bases not matched to a gene; V was cut back by 6 bases and J by 1 base. The CDR3 is 15 amino acids. This table comes from immunoSEQ multiplex PCR, and its TCRdb copy is limited to in-frame clones, with some not included. Of some 330,000 clones listed, 80% to 90% are singletons. Allocation to cohorts depended on clinical history reported by the participants. The sequenced sample was PBMCs or T cells enriched from blood (not recorded which). V and J are TRBV27 and TRBJ1-5; 7 positions agree with TRBD1. This sequence was found in a man in his forties or fifties in a cohort exposed to, infected with or recovered from COVID-19 (not recorded which). The chain's CDR3 is CASRQTDRSNQPQHF. The CDR3 DNA reads as TGTGCCAGCAGACAGACGGACAGGAGCAATCAGCCCCAGCATTTT.